Listed below are T cell receptor beta chains from one sample, sequenced in a study of T cell repertoires in cytomegalovirus infection. TCRdb passed the reads through MiXCR, listing each CDR3 protein once. The profile shows over 100,000 distinct CDR3 sequences, roughly a tenth of them singletons. Which antigens these TCRs recognize remains unknown. Sequences were obtained from PBMCs, sequenced either directly or after in vitro stimulation (not recorded which). These receptors were collected from a human donor in good health (CMV status not recorded). Some clones in this sample may be carry-over from other donors' samples. Each CDR3 is given with its conserved first and last residue. A D gene is named only where the DNA matches it firmly. Expanded clones are given a class, and other clones once, few, many or no size at all.

size | D | J | length | V | DNA | CDR3
few | NA | TRBJ1-1 | 14 | TRBV19 | TGTGCCAGTAGTATGATTCCACAGGGAACTGAAGCTTTCTTT | CASSMIPQGTEAFF
NA | TRBD1 | TRBJ2-3 | 15 | TRBV28 | TGTGCCAGCAGTCACCGGGACAGGCTCACAGATACGCAGTATTTT | CASSHRDRLTDTQYF
many | NA | TRBJ2-2 | 17 | TRBV27 | TGTGCCAGCAGTTTAAGTCCCCTAGCTGTGAGCACCGGGGAGCTGTTTTTT | CASSLSPLAVSTGELFF
NA | NA | TRBJ2-2 | 15 | TRBV2 | TGTGCCAGCAGTGTACTAGCAGCGAACACCGGGGAGCTGTTTTTT | CASSVLAANTGELFF
many | NA | TRBJ1-2 | 14 | TRBV7-2 | TGTGCCAGCAGCTTCGGCCGGGAGACGGGTGGCTACACCTTC | CASSFGRETGGYTF
NA | NA | TRBJ2-7 | 15 | TRBV2 | TGTGCCAGCAGTGAGTGGGGCGGCCAAGGGGACGAGCAGTACTTC | CASSEWGGQGDEQYF
many | NA | TRBJ1-3 | 18 | TRBV5-1 | TGCGCCAGCAGCTTGGTTGGTGTCCCCACGGTAGACAGAAACACCATATATTTT | CASSLVGVPTVDRNTIYF
NA | TRBD1 | TRBJ2-7 | 14 | TRBV7-3 | TGTGCCAGCAGCCCGGGCGGACAGGGCTACGAGCAGTACTTC | CASSPGGQGYEQYF
NA | TRBD1 | TRBJ2-2 | 13 | TRBV19 | TGTGCCAGTAAAGGGACAGATAACGGGGAGCTGTTTTTT | CASKGTDNGELFF
few | TRBD1 | TRBJ1-5 | 14 | TRBV28 | TGTGCCAGCAGCCGTGGGACAGGGGTCCAGCCCCAGCATTTT | CASSRGTGVQPQHF
many | TRBD2 | TRBJ2-3 | 20 | TRBV7-9 | TGTGCCAGCAGCTTAGGAGGGAGTAGCGGGACTAATAACCCACCAGATACGCAGTATTTT | CASSLGGSSGTNNPPDTQYF
few | TRBD1 | TRBJ2-2 | 15 | TRBV6-8 | TGTGCCAGCAGACTCGGACAGGACACCACCGGGGAGCTGTTTTTT | CASRLGQDTTGELFF
few | TRBD1 | TRBJ2-1 | 14 | TRBV29-1 | TGCAGCGCTAATGGTCGGACAGGGGGGCGGGAGCAGTTCTTC | CSANGRTGGREQFF
few | TRBD2 | TRBJ2-1 | 14 | TRBV12-3/TRBV12-4 | TGTGCCAGCAGTTCTAGCGGGGGTGACAATGAGCAGTTCTTC | CASSSSGGDNEQFF
once | NA | TRBJ2-3 | 14 | TRBV19 | TGTGCCAGTAGTTCGGGACTTTACTTAGATACGCAGTATTTT | CASSSGLYLDTQYF
many | TRBD2 | TRBJ2-5 | 14 | TRBV12-3/TRBV12-4 | TGTGCCAGCAGTCCCCGGACTAGCGCCGAGACCCAGTACTTC | CASSPRTSAETQYF
many | NA | TRBJ1-1 | 13 | TRBV7-6 | TGTGCCAGCAGCTTAGAATCCGACACTGAAGCTTTCTTT | CASSLESDTEAFF
many | TRBD1 | TRBJ1-2 | 17 | TRBV4-3 | TGCGCCAGCAGCCAAGAGGGGGACAGGGGATCACGGGGTGGCTACACCTTC | CASSQEGDRGSRGGYTF
many | NA | TRBJ2-2 | 18 | TRBV7-2 | TGTGCCAGCAGCTTAGCGATTCCTGGGCTAGTTGGGTCCGGGGAGCTGTTTTTT | CASSLAIPGLVGSGELFF
many | TRBD2 | TRBJ2-3 | 16 | TRBV12-3/TRBV12-4 | TGTGCCAGCAGTTTATACGTGGGAGGGCCGACAGATACGCAGTATTTT | CASSLYVGGPTDTQYF
NA | TRBD2 | TRBJ2-1 | 16 | TRBV9 | TGTGCCAGCAGCGTAGGATCTAGCGGGAGGGCCAGTGAGCAGTTCTTC | CASSVGSSGRASEQFF
many | TRBD2 | TRBJ2-3 | 15 | TRBV7-2 | TGTGCCAGCAGCTTAGTACTAGCGGGCACAGATACGCAGTATTTT | CASSLVLAGTDTQYF
NA | NA | TRBJ1-4 | 16 | TRBV28 | TGTGCCAGCAGTCCCCTGCGCGGGGGTGGTAATGAAAAACTGTTTTTT | CASSPLRGGGNEKLFF
NA | NA | TRBJ1-4 | 14 | TRBV12-3/TRBV12-4 | TGTGCCAGCAGCCACGGTACTCGGGATGAAAAACTGTTTTTT | CASSHGTRDEKLFF
many | TRBD2 | TRBJ2-3 | 18 | TRBV6-5 | TGTGCCAGCAGTAGACCGGGACTAGCGGCGGGAAGCACAGATACGCAGTATTTT | CASSRPGLAAGSTDTQYF
many | NA | TRBJ2-7 | 16 | TRBV5-8 | TGTGCCAGCAGCTTGGACATGCCGGACCGCGCCTACGAGCAGTACTTC | CASSLDMPDRAYEQYF
many | TRBD2 | TRBJ2-4 | 13 | TRBV19 | TGTGCCAGTGGGCTAGCGGGAGGAAACATTCAGTACTTC | CASGLAGGNIQYF
many | TRBD1 | TRBJ1-2 | 16 | TRBV7-2 | TGTGCCAGCAGCTTAGGAGCAGGGGGCCTTTTATATGGCTACACCTTC | CASSLGAGGLLYGYTF
NA | NA | TRBJ2-7 | 13 | TRBV7-8 | TGTGCCAGCAGCTTAGCGGTACCCGGGGCGCAGTACTTC | CASSLAVPGAQYF
few | NA | TRBJ1-1 | 14 | TRBV5-4 | TGTGCCAGCAGCTTGGTTGGCGAATCGAATGAAGCTTTCTTT | CASSLVGESNEAFF
NA | TRBD2 | TRBJ2-1 | 17 | TRBV11-3 | TGTGCCAGCAGCTGGGGGACTAGCGCTAGCTCCTTCAATGAGCAGTTCTTC | CASSWGTSASSFNEQFF
NA | TRBD2 | TRBJ2-1 | 15 | TRBV6-2/TRBV6-3 | TGTGCCAGCAGACGAGGGACTAGCGGCTACAATGAGCAGTTCTTC | CASRRGTSGYNEQFF
many | NA | TRBJ1-5 | 18 | TRBV11-3 | TGTGCCAGCAGCCAAATAGAGAGGACAGCGAGAGACAATCAGCCCCAGCATTTT | CASSQIERTARDNQPQHF
many | NA | TRBJ1-2 | 13 | TRBV7-2 | TGTGCCAGCAGCTACTCGGCCGGGGTTGGCTACACCTTC | CASSYSAGVGYTF
NA | NA | TRBJ1-1 | 11 | TRBV27 | TGTGCCAGCGTTATCGGTACTGAAGCTTTCTTT | CASVIGTEAFF
many | NA | TRBJ2-5 | 13 | TRBV7-2 | TGTGCCAGCAGTCGAGGGGGGCAAGAGACCCAGTACTTC | CASSRGGQETQYF
many | NA | TRBJ1-2 | 14 | TRBV2 | TGTGCCAGCAGTGAAGCCCTCGCAGACGTTCGATACACCTTC | CASSEALADVRYTF
NA | NA | TRBJ2-3 | 14 | TRBV15 | TGTGCCACCAACCCCGGGGGTCTGACAGATACGCAGTATTTT | CATNPGGLTDTQYF
few | TRBD2 | TRBJ2-2 | 16 | TRBV3-1 | TGTGCCAGCAGCCAAACCGGGAGGCGGTACACCGGGGAGCTGTTTTTT | CASSQTGRRYTGELFF
many | NA | TRBJ2-3 | 14 | TRBV7-2 | TGTGCCAGCAGCTTAGCGGCGAGCACAGATACGCAGTATTTT | CASSLAASTDTQYF